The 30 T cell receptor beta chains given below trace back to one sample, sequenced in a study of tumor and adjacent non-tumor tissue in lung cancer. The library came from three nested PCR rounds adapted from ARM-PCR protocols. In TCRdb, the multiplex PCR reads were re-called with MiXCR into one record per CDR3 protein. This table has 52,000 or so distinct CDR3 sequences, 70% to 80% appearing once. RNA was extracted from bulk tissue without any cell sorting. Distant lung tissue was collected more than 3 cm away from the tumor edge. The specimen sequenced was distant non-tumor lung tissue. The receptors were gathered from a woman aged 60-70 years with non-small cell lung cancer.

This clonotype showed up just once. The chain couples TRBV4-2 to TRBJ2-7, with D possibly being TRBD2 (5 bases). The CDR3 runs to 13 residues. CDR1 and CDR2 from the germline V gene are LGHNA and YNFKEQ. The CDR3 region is CASGQARDYEQYV. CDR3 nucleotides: TGTGCCAGCGGCCAAGCTCGGGATTACGAGCAGTACGTC.

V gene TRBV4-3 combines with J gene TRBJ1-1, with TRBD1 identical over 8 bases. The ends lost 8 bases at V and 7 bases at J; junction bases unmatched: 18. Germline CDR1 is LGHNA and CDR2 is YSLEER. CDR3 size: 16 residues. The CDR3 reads CASCPLRTGYGIEAFF. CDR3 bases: TGCGCCAGCTGCCCACTAAGGACAGGGTATGGTATTGAAGCTTTCTTT.

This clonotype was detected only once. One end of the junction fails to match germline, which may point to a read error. The CDR3 here is CASKLTKLPNTEAFF. In DNA, the CDR3 is TGCGCCAGCAAATTGACAAAACTACCTAACACTGAAGCTTTCTTC. The rearrangement links TRBV4-1 to TRBJ1-1, with unresolved D. Germline CDR1 reads MGHRA; CDR2 reads YSYEKL. This CDR3 has 15 amino acids.

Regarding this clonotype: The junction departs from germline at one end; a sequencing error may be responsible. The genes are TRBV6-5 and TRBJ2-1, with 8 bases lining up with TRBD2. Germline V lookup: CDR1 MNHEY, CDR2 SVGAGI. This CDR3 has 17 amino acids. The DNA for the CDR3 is TGTGCCAGCAGTTACCCGCTGAGCGGAGCGGGAGCTCATGATCAGTTCTTC. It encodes CASSYPLSGAGAHDQFF.

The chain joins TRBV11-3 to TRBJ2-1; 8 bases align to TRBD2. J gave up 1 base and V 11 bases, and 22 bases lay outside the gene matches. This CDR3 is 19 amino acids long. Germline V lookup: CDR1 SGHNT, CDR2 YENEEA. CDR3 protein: CAYSRQGLGGGRSYNEQFF. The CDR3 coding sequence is TGTGCCTACAGCCGCCAGGGACTAGGGGGGGGAAGGTCCTACAATGAGCAGTTCTTC.

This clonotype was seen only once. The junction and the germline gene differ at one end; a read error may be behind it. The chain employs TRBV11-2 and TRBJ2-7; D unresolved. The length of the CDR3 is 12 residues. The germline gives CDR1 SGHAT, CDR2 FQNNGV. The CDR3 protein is CASSAGRYKQYF. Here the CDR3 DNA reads TGTGCCAGCAGCGCCGGCAGATACAAGCAATACTTC.

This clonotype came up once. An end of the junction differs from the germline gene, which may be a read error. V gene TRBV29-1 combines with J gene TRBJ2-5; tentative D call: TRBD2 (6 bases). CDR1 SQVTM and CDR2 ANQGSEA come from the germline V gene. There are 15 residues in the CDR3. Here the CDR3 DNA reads TGCAGCGCTGAAGGGCCCACGGGAGAAGTAGAGACCCAGTACTTT. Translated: CSAEGPTGEVETQYF.

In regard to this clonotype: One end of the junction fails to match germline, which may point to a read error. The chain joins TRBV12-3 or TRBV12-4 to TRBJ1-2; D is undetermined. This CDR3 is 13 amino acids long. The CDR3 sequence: CASSIPGMPDYAF. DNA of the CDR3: TGTGCCAGCAGTATTCCGGGGATGCCAGACTACGCCTTC.

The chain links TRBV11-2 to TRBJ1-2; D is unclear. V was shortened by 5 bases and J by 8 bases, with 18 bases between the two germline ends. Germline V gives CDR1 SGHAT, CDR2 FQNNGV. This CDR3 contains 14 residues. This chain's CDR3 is CASSDTTCGLGYTF. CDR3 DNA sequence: TGTGCCAGCAGCGATACGACATGCGGTTTAGGCTACACCTTC.

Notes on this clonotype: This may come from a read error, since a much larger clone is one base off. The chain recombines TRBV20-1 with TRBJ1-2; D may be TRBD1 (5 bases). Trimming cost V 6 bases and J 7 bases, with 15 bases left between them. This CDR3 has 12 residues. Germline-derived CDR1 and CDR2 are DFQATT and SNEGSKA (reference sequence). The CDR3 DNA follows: TGCAGTGCGAATAGGCAGGGCTGTGGCTACACCTTC. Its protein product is CSANRQGCGYTF.

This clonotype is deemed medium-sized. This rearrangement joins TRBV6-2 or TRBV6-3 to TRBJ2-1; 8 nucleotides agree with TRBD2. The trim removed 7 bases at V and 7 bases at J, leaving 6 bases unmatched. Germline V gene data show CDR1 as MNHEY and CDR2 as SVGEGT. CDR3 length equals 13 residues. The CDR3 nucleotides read TGTGCCAGCATCGATAGCGGGAAGAATGAGCAGTTCTTC. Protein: CASIDSGKNEQFF.

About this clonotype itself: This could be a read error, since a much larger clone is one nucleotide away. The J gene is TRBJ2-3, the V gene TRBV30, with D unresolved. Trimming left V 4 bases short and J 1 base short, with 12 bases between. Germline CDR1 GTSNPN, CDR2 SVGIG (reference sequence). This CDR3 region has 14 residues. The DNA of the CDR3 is TGTGCCTGGATTGCTGGCACCCGCACAGATACGCAGTATTTT. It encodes CAWIAGTRTDTQYF.

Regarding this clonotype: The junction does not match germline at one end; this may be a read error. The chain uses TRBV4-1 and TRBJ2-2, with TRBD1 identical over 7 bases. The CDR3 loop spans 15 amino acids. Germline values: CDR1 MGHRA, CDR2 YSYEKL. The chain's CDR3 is CASSQVDRETGELVF. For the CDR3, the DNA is TGCGCCAGCAGCCAAGTTGACAGGGAAACCGGGGAGCTGGTTTTT.

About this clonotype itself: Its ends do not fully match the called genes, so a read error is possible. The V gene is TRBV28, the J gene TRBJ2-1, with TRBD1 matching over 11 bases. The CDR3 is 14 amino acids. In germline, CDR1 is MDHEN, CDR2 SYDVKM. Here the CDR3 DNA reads TGTACCAGCAGTCGGACAGGGGGCTACAATAAGCAGTTCTTC. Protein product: CTSSRTGGYNKQFF.

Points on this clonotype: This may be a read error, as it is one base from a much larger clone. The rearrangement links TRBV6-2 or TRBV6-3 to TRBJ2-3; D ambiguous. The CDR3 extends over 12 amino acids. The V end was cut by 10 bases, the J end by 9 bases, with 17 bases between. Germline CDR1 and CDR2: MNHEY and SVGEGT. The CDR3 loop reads CANTDGAVTQYF. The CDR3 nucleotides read TGTGCCAACACCGACGGCGCAGTGACGCAGTATTTT.

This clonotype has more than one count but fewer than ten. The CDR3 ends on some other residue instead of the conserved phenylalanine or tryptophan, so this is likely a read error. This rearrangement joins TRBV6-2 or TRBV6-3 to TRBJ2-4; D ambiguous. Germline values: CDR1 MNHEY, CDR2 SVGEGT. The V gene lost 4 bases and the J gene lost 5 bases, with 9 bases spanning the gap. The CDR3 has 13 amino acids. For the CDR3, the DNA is TGTGCCAGCAGTTGCGGTGTCCAAAACATTCAGTACTTG. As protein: CASSCGVQNIQYL.

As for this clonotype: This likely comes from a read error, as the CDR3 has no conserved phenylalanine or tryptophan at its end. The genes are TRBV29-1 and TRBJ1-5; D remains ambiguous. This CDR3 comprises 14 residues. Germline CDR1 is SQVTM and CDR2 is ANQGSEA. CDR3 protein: CSVSRGGDNQPQHY. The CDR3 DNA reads TGCAGTGTCAGCCGGGGTGGGGACAATCAGCCCCAGCATTAT.

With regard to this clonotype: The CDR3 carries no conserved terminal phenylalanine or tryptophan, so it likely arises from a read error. CDR3 coding DNA: TGCGCCAGCAGCCAGACAGGGACAACTATTGAAAAACTGTTTCTT. This codes for CASSQTGTTIEKLFL. The chain employs TRBV4-1 and TRBJ1-4; 7 bases line up with TRBD1. This CDR3 spans 15 amino acids. Germline CDR1 is MGHRA and CDR2 is YSYEKL.

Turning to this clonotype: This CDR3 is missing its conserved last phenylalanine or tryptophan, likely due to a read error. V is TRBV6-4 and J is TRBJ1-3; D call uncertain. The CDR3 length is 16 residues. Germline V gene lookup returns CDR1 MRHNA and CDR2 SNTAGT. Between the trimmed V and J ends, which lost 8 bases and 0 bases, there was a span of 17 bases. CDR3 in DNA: TGTGCCAGCGTTTTGAGAACGGAACCCTCTGGAAACACCATATATATT. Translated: CASVLRTEPSGNTIYI.

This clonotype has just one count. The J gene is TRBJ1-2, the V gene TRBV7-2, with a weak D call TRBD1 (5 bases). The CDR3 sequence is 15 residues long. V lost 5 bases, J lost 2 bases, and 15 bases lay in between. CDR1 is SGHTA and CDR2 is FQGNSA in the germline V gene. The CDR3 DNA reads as TGTGCCAGCAGCCCAACCGGGGACTTAAACTATGGCTACACCTTC. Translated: CASSPTGDLNYGYTF.

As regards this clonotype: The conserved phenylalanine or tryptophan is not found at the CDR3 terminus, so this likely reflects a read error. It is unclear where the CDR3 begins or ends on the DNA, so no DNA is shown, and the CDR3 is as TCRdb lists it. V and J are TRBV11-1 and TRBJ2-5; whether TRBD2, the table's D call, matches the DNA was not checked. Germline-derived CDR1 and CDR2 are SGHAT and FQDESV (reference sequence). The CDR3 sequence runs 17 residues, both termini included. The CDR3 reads CASRLGSRRGLGETQYY.

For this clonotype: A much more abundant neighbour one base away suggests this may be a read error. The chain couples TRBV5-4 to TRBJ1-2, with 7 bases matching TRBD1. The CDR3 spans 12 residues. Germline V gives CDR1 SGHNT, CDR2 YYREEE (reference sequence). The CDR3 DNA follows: TGTGCCAGCAGCTTGGAGGGGGCGGGCTACATCTTC. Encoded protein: CASSLEGAGYIF.

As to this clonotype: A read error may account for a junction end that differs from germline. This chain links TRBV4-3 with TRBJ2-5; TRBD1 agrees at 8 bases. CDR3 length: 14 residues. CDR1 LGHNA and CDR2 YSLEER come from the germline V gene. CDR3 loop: CASSQQGGQETEYF. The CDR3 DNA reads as TGCGCCAGCAGTCAACAGGGGGGCCAAGAGACCGAGTACTTC.

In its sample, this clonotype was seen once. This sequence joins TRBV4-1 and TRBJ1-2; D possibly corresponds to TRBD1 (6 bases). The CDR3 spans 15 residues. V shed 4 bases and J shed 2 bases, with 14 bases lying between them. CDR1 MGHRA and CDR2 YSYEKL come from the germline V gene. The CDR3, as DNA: TGCGCCAGCAGCCCGACAGGATCTGGGAACTATGGCTACACCTTC. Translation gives CASSPTGSGNYGYTF.

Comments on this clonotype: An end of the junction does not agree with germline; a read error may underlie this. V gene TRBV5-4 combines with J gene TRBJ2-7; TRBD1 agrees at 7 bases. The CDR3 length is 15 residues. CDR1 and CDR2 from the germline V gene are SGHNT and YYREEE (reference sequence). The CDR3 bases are TGTGTCAGCAGCCGTCCCGGGACAGTGGTTCACGAGCAGTACTTC. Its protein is CVSSRPGTVVHEQYF.

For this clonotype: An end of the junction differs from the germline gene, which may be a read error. CDR3 DNA sequence: TGTGCCACCAGGTCGGACGGTAACACTGAAGCATCCTTT. This gives the protein CATRSDGNTEASF. This chain joins TRBV11-3 and TRBJ1-1; D not resolved. Germline CDR1 and CDR2: SGHNT and YENEEA. The CDR3 is 13 amino acids.

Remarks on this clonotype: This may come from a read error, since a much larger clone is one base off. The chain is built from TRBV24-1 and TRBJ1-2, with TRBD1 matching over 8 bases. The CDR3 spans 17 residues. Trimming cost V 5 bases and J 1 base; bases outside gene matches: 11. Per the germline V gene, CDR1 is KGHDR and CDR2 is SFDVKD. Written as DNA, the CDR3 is TGTGCCACCAGTGGCCAGGGGACAGGTCAGAGTAACTATGGCTACACCTTC. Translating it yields CATSGQGTGQSNYGYTF.

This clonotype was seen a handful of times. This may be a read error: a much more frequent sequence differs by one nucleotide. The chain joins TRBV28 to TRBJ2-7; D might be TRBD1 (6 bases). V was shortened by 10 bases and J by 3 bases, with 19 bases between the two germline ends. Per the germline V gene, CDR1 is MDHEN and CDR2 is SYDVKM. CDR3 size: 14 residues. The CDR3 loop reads CAISTSRTVYEQYF. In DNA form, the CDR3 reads TGTGCCATCAGCACCTCTCGGACAGTCTACGAGCAGTACTTC.

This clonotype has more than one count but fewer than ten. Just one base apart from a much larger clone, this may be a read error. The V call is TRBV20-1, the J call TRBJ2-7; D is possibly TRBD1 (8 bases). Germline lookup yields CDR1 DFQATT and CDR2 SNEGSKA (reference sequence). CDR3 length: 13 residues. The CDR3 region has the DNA TGCAGTGCTGCTACAGGGGGGGGGACCGAGCTGTACTTC. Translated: CSAATGGGTELYF.

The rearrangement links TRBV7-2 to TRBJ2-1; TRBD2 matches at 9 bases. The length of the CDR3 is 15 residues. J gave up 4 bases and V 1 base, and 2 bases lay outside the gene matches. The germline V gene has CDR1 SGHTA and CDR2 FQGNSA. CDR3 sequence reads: CTSSLGLAEYNEQFF. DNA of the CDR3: TGTACCAGCAGCTTAGGACTAGCGGAATACAATGAGCAGTTCTTC.